The 18 T cell receptor beta chains below all came from one sample that was sequenced in a study of T cell responses to AZD1222 COVID-19 vaccine. Some clones are missing from TCRdb's copy, which holds only in-frame ones; the method was immunoSEQ multiplex PCR. The profile shows more than 85,000 clones, around 76% of them singletons. The material sequenced was peripheral blood, taken on day 0 of AZD1222 vaccination. These receptors were collected from an adult in good health.

The genes are TRBV10-3 and TRBJ1-4; no clear D gene. Germline assignment: CDR1 ENHRY and CDR2 SYGVKD. Trimming cost V 3 bases and J 5 bases, with 4 bases left between them. CDR3 size: 12 residues. The CDR3 DNA is TGTGCCATCAGTGATATAAATGAAAAACTGTTTTTT. Protein sequence: CAISDINEKLFF.

This clone has just one count. The chain employs TRBV7-9 and TRBJ1-2; TRBD1 matches at 10 bases. Unmatched junction bases numbered 4, after V lost 6 bases and J lost 3 bases. The CDR3 covers 14 residues. From germline, CDR1 is SEHNR and CDR2 FQNEAQ (reference sequence). The CDR3 DNA is TGTGCCAGCAGGTGGGGGACAGGGGACTATGGCTACACCTTC. Translating gives CASRWGTGDYGYTF.

V usage is TRBV3-1 (or the pseudogene TRBV3-2) and J usage is TRBJ1-2, with D unclear. The germline V gene has CDR1 LGHDT and CDR2 YNNKEL (reference sequence). Trimming took off 3 bases at V and 6 bases at J, with 11 bases between the two ends. The CDR3 has 13 amino acids. CDR3 loop: CASSHLSYDGYTF. CDR3 DNA sequence: TGTGCCAGCAGCCACCTCAGCTACGATGGCTACACCTTC.

A few counts support this clone. This chain joins TRBV2 and TRBJ2-7, with D perhaps matching TRBD2 (7 bases). Germline CDR1 reads SNHLY; CDR2 reads FYNNEI. V was cut by 8 bases and J by 2 bases, with 16 bases left in between. CDR3 length equals 14 residues. DNA for the CDR3: TGTGCCAGCCGGGGGGCAGGTGTACCCTACGAGCAGTACTTC. Translation: CASRGAGVPYEQYF.

The gene calls are TRBV5-4 and TRBJ2-5; the match to TRBD2 covers 8 bases. The V gene's germline CDR1 is SGHNT and CDR2 YYREEE (reference sequence). Trimming cost V 4 bases and J 5 bases; bases outside gene matches: 7. The CDR3 length is 14 residues. Written as DNA, the CDR3 is TGTGCCAGCAGCAACGGGGGGGGCCATGAGACCCAGTACTTC. Translation: CASSNGGGHETQYF.

This clone was observed a few times. This chain joins TRBV14 and TRBJ2-2; D gene unclear. Germline assignment: CDR1 SGHDN and CDR2 FVKESK. Trimming pared 3 bases from V and 7 bases from J, leaving 3 bases between. The CDR3 covers 11 residues. DNA for the CDR3: TGTGCCAGCAGCCATCACGGGGAGCTGTTTTTT. Translating it yields CASSHHGELFF.

The chain is built from TRBV5-1 and TRBJ1-3; D is possibly TRBD1 (6 bases). The germline V and J ends were trimmed by 6 bases and 7 bases, with 17 bases remaining between them. CDR1 SGHRS and CDR2 YFSETQ come from the germline V gene. This CDR3 spans 14 amino acids. CDR3 loop: CASKLDSTINTIYF. Written as DNA, the CDR3 is TGCGCCAGCAAATTGGACAGCACCATTAACACCATATATTTT.

This chain joins TRBV7-8 and TRBJ1-2; no clear D gene. The V gene's germline CDR1 is SGHVS and CDR2 FQNEAQ. The CDR3 spans 17 residues. V lost 7 bases to trimming and J lost 0 bases, with 21 bases between them. The CDR3 region has the DNA TGTGCCAGCACCCACGGGCAGTTTAACCAAGCTAACTATGGCTACACCTTC. Its protein product is CASTHGQFNQANYGYTF.

The V gene is TRBV30, the J gene TRBJ1-3; D not certain. V dropped 3 bases and J dropped 0 bases, with 6 bases sitting between them. CDR3 length: 13 amino acids. Germline V lookup: CDR1 GTSNPN, CDR2 SVGIG (reference sequence). Here the CDR3 reads CAWSRISGNTIYF. CDR3 nucleotide sequence: TGTGCCTGGAGCCGAATCTCTGGAAACACCATATATTTT.

The V gene is TRBV4-3, the J gene TRBJ1-6, with 9 bases lining up with TRBD1. The CDR3 extends over 19 amino acids. From germline, CDR1 is LGHNA and CDR2 YSLEER. Trimming cost V 0 bases and J 7 bases; bases outside gene matches: 13. The CDR3 protein is CASSQEVPGQGGWNSPLHF. CDR3 nucleotide sequence: TGCGCCAGCAGCCAAGAGGTACCGGGACAGGGTGGATGGAATTCACCCCTCCACTTT.

The chain joins TRBV28 to TRBJ1-3, with D possibly being TRBD1 (5 bases). Trimming pared 7 bases from V and 5 bases from J, leaving 18 bases between. From germline, CDR1 is MDHEN and CDR2 SYDVKM. CDR3 size: 15 residues. Here the CDR3 DNA reads TGTGCCAGCACCGCCGGGACGGAGCTGCGAAACACCATATATTTT. This encodes CASTAGTELRNTIYF.

The chain uses TRBV2 and TRBJ1-2; a possible D gene is TRBD1 (6 bases). V was trimmed by 7 bases and J by 8 bases, leaving 17 bases between them. Germline loops: CDR1 SNHLY, CDR2 FYNNEI. The CDR3 contains 13 residues. CDR3 DNA: TGTGCCAGCACTGGGACCCGGGGGGGCGGCTACACCTTC. Translation: CASTGTRGGGYTF.

V usage is TRBV7-9 and J usage is TRBJ1-4; D gene uncertain. Germline CDR1 SEHNR, CDR2 FQNEAQ (reference sequence). The CDR3 spans 15 residues. Trimming removed 3 bases from V and 4 bases from J, with 12 bases in between. CDR3 coding DNA: TGTGCCAGCAGCTTTGAGAGTTCCCTTAATGAAAAACTGTTTTTT. It codes for CASSFESSLNEKLFF.

J is TRBJ2-1 and V is TRBV2; D uncertain. Trimming cost V 4 bases and J 7 bases, with 11 bases left between them. This CDR3 comprises 13 residues. Germline CDR1 SNHLY, CDR2 FYNNEI. CDR3 sequence reads: CASSVGLLNEQFF. CDR3 coding DNA: TGTGCCAGCAGTGTGGGGTTACTAAATGAGCAGTTCTTC. Using reference TRBV2 and TRBJ2-1 for the parts outside the CDR3, the full variable domain is EPEVTQTPSHQVTQMGQEVILRCVPISNHLYFYWYRQILGQKVEFLVSFYNNEISEKSEIFDDQFSVERPDGSNFTLKIRSTKLEDSAMYFCASSVGLLNEQFFGPGTRLTVL.

This chain connects TRBV11-2 to TRBJ2-7; no clear D gene. Trimming left V 1 base short and J 4 bases short, with 11 bases between. The germline V gene has CDR1 SGHAT and CDR2 FQNNGV. This CDR3 is built from 14 residues. CDR3 nucleotides: TGTGCCAGCAGCTTAGGGACGACTGTTTACGAGCAGTACTTC. It is translated as CASSLGTTVYEQYF.

This clone was observed a single time. The rearrangement joins TRBV12-5 to TRBJ1-1, with unresolved D. Trimming removed 2 bases at V and 2 bases at J, with 6 bases between. Looked up from germline, CDR1 is LGHNT and CDR2 is FRNRAP. CDR3 length: 13 amino acids. The CDR3 reads CASGLKPNTEAFF. The CDR3 region has the DNA TGTGCTAGTGGTTTGAAACCAAACACTGAAGCTTTCTTT.

This rearrangement joins TRBV6-5 to TRBJ2-5, with D possibly being TRBD1 (6 bases). V was shortened by 1 base and J by 5 bases, with 17 bases between the two germline ends. The CDR3 runs to 16 residues. Germline CDR1 MNHEY, CDR2 SVGAGI. The chain's CDR3 is CASSYFQDSLWETQYF. The CDR3 DNA reads TGTGCCAGCAGTTACTTCCAGGACAGTCTATGGGAGACCCAGTACTTC.

This clone has more than one count but fewer than ten. This rearrangement joins TRBV4-1 to TRBJ2-5; D is tentatively TRBD1 or TRBD2 (6 bases each). V was pared by 3 bases and J by 5 bases, with 16 bases between. Germline V lookup: CDR1 MGHRA, CDR2 YSYEKL. This CDR3 spans 15 amino acids. The CDR3 DNA follows: TGCGCCAGCAGCCAGGTGGTTGGGGGGCATGAGACCCAGTACTTC. Translating gives CASSQVVGGHETQYF.